Listed below are T cell receptor beta chains from one sample, sequenced in a study of CD8+ T cells in alopecia areata. Some clones are missing from TCRdb's copy, which holds only in-frame ones; the method was immunoSEQ multiplex PCR. Altogether about 200,000 clones are present, approximately 53% being singletons, with the ten largest covering over 4%. Sequenced input: CD8+ T cells sorted from blood. Receptor source: a human donor in good health. Both conserved end residues are part of each CDR3. D genes are given only for firm matches. Rows give clone size only sometimes, using once, few, many, or a class for an expanded clone.

v_gene	j_gene	abundance	d_gene	CDR3nt	CDR3aa
TRBV27	TRBJ2-7	-	TRBD2	TGTGCCAGCAGCCTCCAGCGGGGTGGCGGCTACGAGCAGTACTTC	CASSLQRGGGYEQYF
TRBV19	TRBJ1-2	-	-	TGTGCCTCGTCTTCCGGCGATAACTATGGCTACACCTTC	CASSSGDNYGYTF
TRBV28	TRBJ2-1	-	-	TGTGCCAGTGGGGACAATGAGCAGTTCTTC	CASGDNEQFF
TRBV9	TRBJ2-2	few	-	TGTGCCAGCAGCGTAGCTACGACCGGGGAGCTGTTTTTT	CASSVATTGELFF
TRBV20-1	TRBJ1-2	once	-	TGCAGTGCTAGTGAGGGTTCGAGCTACACCTTC	CSASEGSSYTF
TRBV29-1	TRBJ2-1	-	TRBD2	TGCAGCGCCGGGACTACCTCCTACAATGAGCAGTTCTTC	CSAGTTSYNEQFF
TRBV7-9	TRBJ1-2	-	TRBD1	TGTGCCAGCAGCGCACCCGGGACAGAAGCTAACTATGGCTACACCTTC	CASSAPGTEANYGYTF
TRBV29-1	TRBJ1-1	few	TRBD1	TGCAGCGTTGCGGGACAGCGTTTGAACACTGAAGCTTTCTTT	CSVAGQRLNTEAFF
TRBV5-1	TRBJ1-2	once	-	TGCGCCAGCAGCTTGGATGGGTATGGCTACACCTTC	CASSLDGYGYTF
TRBV30	TRBJ2-5	-	-	TGTGCCTGGAGTACCACACCCGGAGTGCAAGAGACCCAGTACTTC	CAWSTTPGVQETQYF
TRBV5-6	TRBJ2-3	few	-	TGTGCCAGCAGCTTGGGACTAGGCACAGATACGCAGTATTTT	CASSLGLGTDTQYF
TRBV9	TRBJ2-1	-	TRBD2	TGTGCCAGCAGCGTACTAGCGGGGGTAGACAATGAGCAGTTCTTC	CASSVLAGVDNEQFF
TRBV30	TRBJ1-1	-	-	TGTGCCTGGAGTTCGCCGACCCGTCTGATTACTGAAGCTTTCTTT	CAWSSPTRLITEAFF
TRBV19	TRBJ2-7	-	-	TGTGCCGCGGCTTCGTCCTACGAGCAGTACTTC	CAAASSYEQYF
TRBV15	TRBJ2-3	-	-	TGTGCCACCAGCAGAGGGGCAGATACGCAGTATTTT	CATSRGADTQYF
TRBV14	TRBJ2-7	-	TRBD1	TGTGCCAGCTCCTACGGACAGGGGGCATATGAGCAGTACTTC	CASSYGQGAYEQYF
TRBV25-1	TRBJ2-7	-	-	TGTGCCAGCAGTCCCATTCCGGGACCTGGAGTCTACGAGCAGTACTTC	CASSPIPGPGVYEQYF
TRBV9	TRBJ2-3	once	-	TGTGCCAGCAGCGTAGACGGGAGCACAGATACGCAGTATTTT	CASSVDGSTDTQYF
TRBV2	TRBJ1-6	-	TRBD1	TGTGCCAAGCAAGACGGACAGGGCGAATCACCCCTCCACTTT	CAKQDGQGESPLHF
TRBV2	TRBJ1-1	many	-	TGTGCCAGCATCACCTCACCCGGGAGTTTGAACACTGAAGCTTTCTTT	CASITSPGSLNTEAFF
TRBV4-1	TRBJ1-5	-	-	TGCGCCAGCAGCCAAGTCTTAGGCAATCAGCCCCAGCATTTT	CASSQVLGNQPQHF
TRBV7-9	TRBJ2-1	-	-	TGTGCCAGCAGCTTAGGCGACAATGAGCAGTTCTTC	CASSLGDNEQFF
TRBV6-5	TRBJ2-5	once	-	TGTGCCAGCAGTTCCCATCGGGCCTCCCAAGAGACCCAGTACTTC	CASSSHRASQETQYF
TRBV29-1	TRBJ2-5	few	TRBD2	TGCAGCGTATCTAGCGGGGGGGCAGAGACCCAGTACTTC	CSVSSGGAETQYF
TRBV7-9	TRBJ1-2	-	-	TGTGCCAGCAGCTTAGCGGCAGGGAATGGCTACACCTTC	CASSLAAGNGYTF
TRBV5-8	TRBJ1-1	-	-	TGTGCCAGCAGCTTGCGAGGGCGACCGAACACTGAAGCTTTCTTT	CASSLRGRPNTEAFF
TRBV7-8	TRBJ1-3	few	TRBD1	TGTGCCAGCAGCTCGCGGACAGGGGGCAATGGAAACACCATATATTTT	CASSSRTGGNGNTIYF
TRBV7-9	TRBJ1-1	-	TRBD1	TGTGCCAGCAGCTGGACAGGCACTGAAGCTTTCTTT	CASSWTGTEAFF
TRBV4-2	TRBJ2-3	few	-	TGTGCCAGTGTTGGACCCACCAGGGATACGCAGTATTTT	CASVGPTRDTQYF
TRBV5-1	TRBJ2-4	few	TRBD1	TGCGCCAGCAGCTTGATCCAGGGGGTGACCAAAAACATTCAGTACTTC	CASSLIQGVTKNIQYF
TRBV6-1	TRBJ2-7	once	-	TGTGCCAGCAACCGGTACGAGCAGTACTTC	CASNRYEQYF
TRBV29-1	TRBJ1-2	-	TRBD1	TGCAGCGTCGACAGGGGGAGCGGCTACACCTTC	CSVDRGSGYTF
TRBV2	TRBJ2-2	few	-	TGTGCCAGGGGGACCTCCACGAACACCGGGGAGCTGTTTTTT	CARGTSTNTGELFF
TRBV27	TRBJ1-2	-	-	TGTGCCACGCGAGGGGCCTATGGCTACACCTTC	CATRGAYGYTF
TRBV7-6	TRBJ1-2	-	-	TGTGCCAGCAGCGCCCCGGGCCGCGAGGGCTACACCTTC	CASSAPGREGYTF
TRBV30	TRBJ1-2	-	-	TGTGCCTGGAGTACAGGTCGCTTGGGAGGCTACACCTTC	CAWSTGRLGGYTF
TRBV9	TRBJ2-3	-	TRBD2	TGTGCCAGCAGCTCCAGCGGGGGAAGCACAGATACGCAGTATTTT	CASSSSGGSTDTQYF
TRBV5-1	TRBJ2-7	-	TRBD1	TGCGCCAGCAGCTTAAGGGACAGCCCCTACGAGCAGTACTTC	CASSLRDSPYEQYF
TRBV7-9	TRBJ2-7	-	-	TGTGCCAGCAGCCCGGACGAGGTTAAGAAGTACTTC	CASSPDEVKKYF
TRBV7-8	TRBJ2-5	-	-	TGTGCCAGCAGCTTAGGGTATGAGCAGCAAGAGACCCAGTACTTC	CASSLGYEQQETQYF
TRBV29-1	TRBJ2-2	few	-	TGCAGCGTTGTTGGGGTGAACACCGGGGAGCTGTTTTTT	CSVVGVNTGELFF
TRBV4-1	TRBJ2-1	-	TRBD1	TGCGCCAGCAGCCCCCACAGGGGGCGTGGGTACAATGAGCAGTTCTTC	CASSPHRGRGYNEQFF
TRBV19	TRBJ2-5	-	-	TGTGCCAGTAGTACCCGGTCCACTGGGGGACAAGAGACCCAGTACTTC	CASSTRSTGGQETQYF
TRBV5-1	TRBJ1-2	-	-	TGCGCCAGCAGCTTGGAACAGGAGGCCGATGGCTACACCTTC	CASSLEQEADGYTF
TRBV18	TRBJ2-3	-	-	TGTGCCAGCTCGCTATCAGGTGGAGATACGCAGTATTTT	CASSLSGGDTQYF
TRBV7-9	TRBJ1-6	few	-	TGTGCCAGCAGCTTCACGGGAGCCTCTGATTCACCCCTCCACTTT	CASSFTGASDSPLHF
TRBV27	TRBJ1-2	-	-	TGTGCCAGCAGTTCGCAACCACAGGTAGCGGTCTATGGCTACACCTTC	CASSSQPQVAVYGYTF
TRBV29-1	TRBJ1-2	-	-	TGCAGCGTCCGAGGGGAAAGGGACTATGGCTACACCTTC	CSVRGERDYGYTF
TRBV4-1	TRBJ2-3	few	-	TGCGCCAGCAGCCATCCCGGGGCAGATACGCAGTATTTT	CASSHPGADTQYF
TRBV7-2	TRBJ1-1	-	-	TGTGCCAGCAGCTCAGGCTCGGGGGACACTGAAGCTTTCTTT	CASSSGSGDTEAFF
TRBV2	TRBJ2-5	few	TRBD2	TGTGCCAGCAGCGATGGGACTAGCGGCCACCAAGAGACCCAGTACTTC	CASSDGTSGHQETQYF
TRBV11-2	TRBJ1-5	-	TRBD1	TGTGCCAGCAGTTCCGGGACAGGAAATCAGCCCCAGCATTTT	CASSSGTGNQPQHF
TRBV6-6	TRBJ1-2	-	TRBD1	TGTGCCATGCTAGGGACAGGGGGAATTTTAGGCTACACCTTC	CAMLGTGGILGYTF
TRBV29-1	TRBJ2-2	few	TRBD1	TGCAGCGCCGTGAGACAGGGTTCCGCCGGGGAGCTGTTTTTT	CSAVRQGSAGELFF
TRBV25-1	TRBJ2-3	few	-	TGTGCCAGCATTAAAGCGGACGGAGATACGCAGTATTTT	CASIKADGDTQYF